This T cell receptor beta chain comes out of a study of CD8 T cells in Susac syndrome. The table lists this clonotype with a count of one. Its antigen is as yet unknown. RNA totalling about 0.45 to 1 ug underwent reverse transcription with random hexamers. Amplification of TCR beta CDR3 was carried out by immunoSEQ multiplex PCR, which covered 54 Vbeta and 13 Jbeta segments. TCRdb ran MiXCR on the immunoSEQ multiplex PCR reads and lists one entry per CDR3 protein. The sample carries some 260,000 distinct CDR3 sequences, about 93% recorded once. The study, taken as a whole, reports: As acknowledged by the study, its TCR sequencing and HLA analysis included a relatively small number of individuals.

The multiple sclerosis controls, all treatment-naive patients, had relapsing-remitting disease that was stable or active. Isolation of CD8+ and CD4+ T cells was performed negatively, whereas enrichment of TEMRA cells was done by FACS. The sequencing sample was made of CD4+ T cells from PBMCs. The receptor was isolated from a human donor with multiple sclerosis.

CDR3 nucleotide sequence: TGCGCCAGCAGTCAAAAATCCGATAGCGGGGACGCTTTCAGGTGCACCGGGGAGCTGTTTTTT. This encodes CASSQKSDSGDAFRCTGELFF. V usage is TRBV23-1 and J usage is TRBJ2-2; 8 bases agree with TRBD2. TRBV23-1 is annotated as an ORF whose role is uncertain. The CDR3 has 21 residues. Losses at the gene ends were 2 bases for V and 4 bases for J; bases not matched to a gene: 21.